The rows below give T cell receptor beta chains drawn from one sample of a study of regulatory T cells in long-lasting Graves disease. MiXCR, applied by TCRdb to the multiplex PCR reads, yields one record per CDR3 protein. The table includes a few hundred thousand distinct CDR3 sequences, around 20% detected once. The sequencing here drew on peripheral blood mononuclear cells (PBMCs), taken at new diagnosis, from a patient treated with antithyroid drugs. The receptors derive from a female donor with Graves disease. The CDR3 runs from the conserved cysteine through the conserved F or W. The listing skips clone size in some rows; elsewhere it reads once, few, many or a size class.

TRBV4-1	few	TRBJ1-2	CASSQSDSRYGYTF
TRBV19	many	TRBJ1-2	CASSYAPRDYGYTF
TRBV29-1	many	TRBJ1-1	CSATIVNTEAFF
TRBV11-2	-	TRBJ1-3	CASSLLQGTGNTIYF
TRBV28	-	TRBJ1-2	CASSLRQGLRVTF
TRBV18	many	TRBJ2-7	CASSPVGGNYEQYF
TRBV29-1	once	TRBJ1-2	CSVDLFQGKGYGYTF
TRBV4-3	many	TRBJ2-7	CASSQDLGYEQYF
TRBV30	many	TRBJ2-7	CAWSVSVRGDEQYF
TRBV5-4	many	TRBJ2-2	CASSSMGERGGELFF
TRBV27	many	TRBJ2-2	CASRGVSGNTGELFF
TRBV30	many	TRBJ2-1	CAWSQPPGTEQFF
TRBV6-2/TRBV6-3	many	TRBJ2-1	CASTGDNVHEQFF
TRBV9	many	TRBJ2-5	CASSVRTGPGETQYF
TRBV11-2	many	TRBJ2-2	CASSPLVPNTGELFF
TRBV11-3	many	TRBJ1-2	CASSGGLVEGYTF
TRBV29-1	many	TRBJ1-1	CSAFVQGASTEAFF
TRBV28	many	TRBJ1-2	CASSKEGGRGYTF
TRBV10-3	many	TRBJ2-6	CATREDGANVLTF
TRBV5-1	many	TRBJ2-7	CASSSLAGSKLYEQYF
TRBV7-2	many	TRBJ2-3	CASSLAGGSADTQYF
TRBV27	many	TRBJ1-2	CASRGAFSGEWKGGYTF
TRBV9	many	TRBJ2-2	CASSVRTGRRGELFF
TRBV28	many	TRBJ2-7	CASSLSGTGGDEQYF
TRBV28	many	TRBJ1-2	CASKGTGYGYTF
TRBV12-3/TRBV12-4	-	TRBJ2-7	CASSLRQVGAEQYF